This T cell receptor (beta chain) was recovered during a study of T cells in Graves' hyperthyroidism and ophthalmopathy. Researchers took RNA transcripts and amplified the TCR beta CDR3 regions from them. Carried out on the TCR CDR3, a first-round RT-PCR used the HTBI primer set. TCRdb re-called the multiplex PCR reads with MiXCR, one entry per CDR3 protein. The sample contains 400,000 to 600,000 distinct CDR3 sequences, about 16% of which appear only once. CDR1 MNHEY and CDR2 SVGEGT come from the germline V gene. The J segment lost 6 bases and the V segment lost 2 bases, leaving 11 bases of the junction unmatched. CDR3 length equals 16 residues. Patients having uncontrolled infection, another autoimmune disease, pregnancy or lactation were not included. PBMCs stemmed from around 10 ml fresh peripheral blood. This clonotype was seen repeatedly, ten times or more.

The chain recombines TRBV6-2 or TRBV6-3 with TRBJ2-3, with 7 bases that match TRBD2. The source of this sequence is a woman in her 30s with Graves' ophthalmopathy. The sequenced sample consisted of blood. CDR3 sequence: CASSYPLATDRDTQYF. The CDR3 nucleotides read TGTGCCAGCAGTTACCCACTAGCGACAGACCGGGATACGCAGTATTTT.